A single sample gave rise to the 27 T cell receptor beta chains below, sequenced in a study of beta chain features in type 1 diabetes. Study-wide results and limits: Type 1 diabetes patients showed a moderate but significant shortening of TCRB CDR3s in all four CD4+ subsets.

The authors reverse transcribed all of the isolated RNA, so sequencing captured expressed TCRB transcripts. Data came from immunoSEQ multiplex PCR; TCRdb stores just in-frame clones and leaves some out. The repertoire consists of about 270,000 clones, with 13% to 15% occurring once and the leading ten covering about 0.017%. No antigen has been assigned to these receptors. The sample consisted of naive CD4+ T cells from blood. These receptors were obtained from a man younger than 40 with type 1 diabetes.

The genes are TRBV4-2 and TRBJ2-1; D is unresolved. Trimming left V 1 base short and J 0 bases short, with 16 bases between. CDR3 length: 18 amino acids. CDR1 and CDR2 (germline): LGHNA, YNFKEQ. CDR3 in DNA: TGTGCCAGCAGCCAAGCCTCATCGGTACAGCCCTCCTACAATGAGCAGTTCTTC. Its translation is CASSQASSVQPSYNEQFF.

This rearrangement joins TRBV7-3 to TRBJ2-5; the match to TRBD1 covers 7 bases. This CDR3 is built from 15 residues. The V gene end was trimmed by 5 bases and the J gene end by 1 base; junction bases not matched to a gene: 7. The germline gives CDR1 SGHTA, CDR2 FQGTGA. The CDR3 nucleotides read TGTGCCAGCAGCCGCGACCGGGACAGCCAAGAGACCCAGTACTTC. This encodes CASSRDRDSQETQYF.

The V gene is TRBV29-1, the J gene TRBJ2-6; 9 bases agree with TRBD1. CDR1 is SQVTM, CDR2 ANQGSEA, per germline. The V segment lost 4 bases and the J segment 1 base; nucleotides outside the gene matches: 5. CDR3 length equals 16 residues. The CDR3 nucleotides are TGCAGCGTTGTCGGGACAGGGAGATCTGGGGCCAACGTCCTGACTTTC. The encoded protein is CSVVGTGRSGANVLTF. The full variable domain, rest sourced from reference TRBV29-1 and TRBJ2-6, is SAVISQKPSRDICQRGTSLTIQCQVDSQVTMMFWYRQQPGQSLTLIATANQGSEATYESGFVIDKFPISRPNLTFSTLTVSNMSPEDSSIYLCSVVGTGRSGANVLTFGAGSRLTVL.

The chain employs TRBV30 and TRBJ2-1, with TRBD2 identical over 7 bases. The CDR3 spans 15 residues. Germline trimming cut 3 bases from V and 3 bases from J; bases unmatched to any gene: 8. The germline V gene encodes CDR1 GTSNPN and CDR2 SVGIG (reference sequence). CDR3 in amino acids: CAWRRAGALYNEQFF. DNA for the CDR3: TGTGCCTGGAGGCGGGCGGGAGCCCTCTACAATGAGCAGTTCTTC.

This clone was found a few times. The junction departs from the called germline gene at one end, perhaps through a read error. The rearrangement uses TRBV7-8 and TRBJ2-7; 7 bases map to TRBD1. This CDR3 region has 12 residues. The germline CDR1 and CDR2 sequences are SGHVS and FQNEAQ. CDR3 region: CASSLWTGPIIF. The DNA for the CDR3 is TGTGCCAGCAGCCTCTGGACAGGCCCGATCATCTTC.

The genes are TRBV29-1 and TRBJ1-5; unclear D gene. Germline V CDR1 and CDR2: SQVTM, ANQGSEA. This CDR3 is built from 14 residues. Trimming took off 6 bases at V and 1 base at J, with 13 bases between the two ends. CDR3 sequence: CSVPRSTSNQPQHF. In nucleotides, the CDR3 is TGCAGCGTCCCGAGGTCCACCAGCAATCAGCCCCAGCATTTT.

Here the CDR3 reads CASSSGTGPYEQYF. The CDR3 DNA is TGTGCCAGCAGTTCCGGGACAGGACCCTACGAGCAGTACTTC. V gene TRBV6-5 combines with J gene TRBJ2-7; 8 bases map to TRBD1. V lost 4 bases and J lost 2; bases outside the gene matches: 4. The CDR3 covers 14 residues. In germline, CDR1 is MNHEY, CDR2 SVGAGI.

The chain combines TRBV4-2 with TRBJ1-2; 8 positions match TRBD1. The CDR3 consists of 15 residues. The junction had 2 bases not matched to a gene; V was cut back by 0 bases and J by 2 bases. Looked up from germline, CDR1 is LGHNA and CDR2 is YNFKEQ. The DNA of the CDR3 is TGTGCCAGCAGCCAAGATAGACAGGGGAACTATGGCTACACCTTC. This gives the protein CASSQDRQGNYGYTF.

CDR3 protein: CASSLPAGVATGSKYEQYF. Written as DNA, the CDR3 is TGTGCCAGCAGCTTACCAGCGGGAGTCGCCACGGGGTCGAAATACGAGCAGTACTTC. J is TRBJ2-7 and V is TRBV7-2; 8 positions agree with TRBD2. J was trimmed by 4 bases and V by 2 bases; bases with no gene match: 19. This CDR3 has 19 amino acids. CDR1 is SGHTA and CDR2 is FQGNSA in the germline V gene.

This clone was seen a handful of times. The V and J genes are TRBV27 and TRBJ2-3; TRBD2 aligns across 11 bases. CDR1 MNHEY and CDR2 SMNVEV come from the germline V gene (reference sequence). The CDR3 spans 16 residues. After removal of 8 bases from V and 0 bases from J, the junction contained 7 bases not matched to a gene. CDR3 coding DNA: TGTGCCAGCGCTCCAACTAGCGGGGGTAGCACAGATACGCAGTATTTT. Translating gives CASAPTSGGSTDTQYF.

This clone was observed a handful of times. This chain uses TRBV18 with TRBJ2-1; 9 positions match TRBD2. With 2 bases clipped from V and 5 bases from J, the junction kept 4 bases outside the gene matches. Germline lookup yields CDR1 KGHSH and CDR2 LQKENI. There are 15 residues in the CDR3. The CDR3: CASSPSSGTNNEQFF. The CDR3 nucleotides read TGTGCCAGCTCACCATCTAGCGGGACCAACAATGAGCAGTTCTTC.

V and J are TRBV5-1 and TRBJ2-7; 7 positions match TRBD2. This CDR3 has 15 residues. Germline CDR1 SGHRS, CDR2 YFSETQ. Germline trimming cut 0 bases from V and 5 bases from J; bases unmatched to any gene: 8. The CDR3 sequence is CASSLGASGGNEQYF. CDR3 coding DNA: TGCGCCAGCAGCTTGGGGGCTAGCGGAGGAAACGAGCAGTACTTC.

This sequence joins TRBV27 and TRBJ2-3; 9 nucleotides align to TRBD1. This CDR3 comprises 15 residues. CDR1 and CDR2 (germline): MNHEY, SMNVEV (reference sequence). The J segment lost 3 bases and the V segment lost 6 bases, leaving 7 bases of the junction unmatched. This CDR3 reads CASRGGQGRTDTQYF. CDR3 coding DNA: TGTGCCAGCAGAGGAGGACAGGGGAGGACAGATACGCAGTATTTT.

This clone was observed a few times. The V call is TRBV11-1, the J call TRBJ2-1; possibly TRBD2 for D (6 bases). This CDR3 is 16 amino acids long. Germline CDR1 and CDR2: SGHAT and FQDESV (reference sequence). The V and J ends lost 3 bases and 1 base respectively, with 13 bases between them. In DNA form, the CDR3 reads TGTGCCAGCAGCTTTCCGCGGGACCCTTCCTACAATGAGCAGTTCTTC. Translated: CASSFPRDPSYNEQFF.

This chain connects TRBV29-1 to TRBJ1-1, with D tentatively TRBD1 (5 bases). The CDR3 is 14 residues long. CDR1 and CDR2 from the germline V gene are SQVTM and ANQGSEA. Trimming took 5 bases from V and 6 from J, leaving 19 bases between them. The CDR3 bases are TGCAGCGTTCAGAACAGCGGAGGGGTCGCTGAAGCTTTCTTT. This gives the protein CSVQNSGGVAEAFF.

V gene TRBV18 combines with J gene TRBJ1-5, with D unclear. The CDR3 runs 14 residues. V was shortened by 6 bases and J by 1 base, with 10 bases between the two germline ends. CDR1 KGHSH and CDR2 LQKENI come from the germline V gene. Here the CDR3 DNA reads TGTGCCAGCTCGAAAGAAAGCAGCAATCAGCCCCAGCATTTT. The encoded protein is CASSKESSNQPQHF.

This chain's CDR3 is CASSMGGHGQPQHF. The CDR3 coding sequence is TGTGCCAGTAGTATGGGGGGTCACGGTCAGCCCCAGCATTTT. The rearrangement links TRBV19 to TRBJ1-5; D may be TRBD1 (5 bases). V was trimmed by 3 bases and J by 6 bases, leaving 12 bases between them. Germline V CDR1 and CDR2: LNHDA, SQIVND (reference sequence). This CDR3 spans 14 amino acids.

This clone was seen a few times. The chain uses TRBV15 and TRBJ1-1, with TRBD1 as a possible D gene (6 bases). Germline V gene sequence: CDR1 LNHNV, CDR2 YYDKDF (reference sequence). The CDR3 has 14 amino acids. V was clipped by 0 bases and J by 6 bases, with 11 bases between them. DNA for the CDR3: TGTGCCACCAGCAGAGATCGAACAGGGTCTGAAGCTTTCTTT. Amino acid sequence: CATSRDRTGSEAFF. The whole variable domain, filled in from reference TRBV15 and TRBJ1-1, reads DAMVIQNPRYQVTQFGKPVTLSCSQTLNHNVMYWYQQKSSQAPKLLFHYYDKDFNNEADTPDNFQSRRPNTSFCFLDIRSPGLGDTAMYLCATSRDRTGSEAFFGQGTRLTVV.

This clone came up a few times. V usage is TRBV7-9 and J usage is TRBJ1-1; TRBD1 is a possible D gene (6 bases). This CDR3 contains 16 residues. The V end was cut by 2 bases, the J end by 0 bases, with 13 bases between. Germline CDR1 and CDR2: SEHNR and FQNEAQ (reference sequence). CDR3 in amino acids: CASSLWAGGLNTEAFF. CDR3 in DNA: TGTGCCAGCAGCTTATGGGCGGGGGGCCTGAACACTGAAGCTTTCTTT.

This chain uses TRBV28 with TRBJ2-4; 11 bases are a match to TRBD1. The germline V gene encodes CDR1 MDHEN and CDR2 SYDVKM. This CDR3 contains 14 residues. V dropped 5 bases and J dropped 7; count of bases not matched to a gene: 4. The CDR3 DNA reads TGTGCCAGCAGTCAGGGACAGGGGGGGAACATTCAGTACTTC. Encoded protein: CASSQGQGGNIQYF.

The chain recombines TRBV5-1 with TRBJ2-7; maybe TRBD2 (6 bases). Per germline, CDR1 SGHRS and CDR2 YFSETQ. The CDR3 sequence is 14 residues long. Trimming took off 0 bases at V and 2 bases at J, with 9 bases between the two ends. CDR3 amino acids: CASSLVSGPYEQYF. CDR3 nucleotides: TGCGCCAGCAGCTTGGTCAGCGGGCCCTACGAGCAGTACTTC.

This clone turned up a few times. The genes are TRBV19 and TRBJ2-1, with D possibly being TRBD1 (6 bases). This CDR3 is 17 amino acids long. The V and J ends lost 6 bases and 0 bases respectively, with 18 bases between them. Germline V gives CDR1 LNHDA, CDR2 SQIVND (reference sequence). CDR3 residues: CASSRIADRSSYNEQFF. CDR3 DNA sequence: TGTGCCAGTAGCCGGATAGCTGACAGGAGCTCCTACAATGAGCAGTTCTTC.

This clone appeared a few times. The gene calls are TRBV19 and TRBJ1-2; D gene uncertain. The CDR3 is 12 residues long. Germline V CDR1 and CDR2: LNHDA, SQIVND (reference sequence). The V end lost 9 bases, the J end lost 4 bases, and 12 bases lay between the germline ends. The CDR3 sequence is CASLQGGYGYTF. The CDR3 region has the DNA TGTGCCAGCCTCCAAGGAGGCTATGGCTACACCTTC. Full variable domain (remainder filled in from reference TRBV19 and TRBJ1-2): DGGITQSPKYLFRKEGQNVTLSCEQNLNHDAMYWYRQDPGQGLRLIYYSQIVNDFQKGDIAEGYSVSREKKESFPLTVTSAQKNPTAFYLCASLQGGYGYTFGSGTRLTVV.

This clone was found a few times. V and J are TRBV4-3 and TRBJ2-6; TRBD2 is a possible D gene (5 bases). This CDR3 spans 17 amino acids. Germline V gene sequence: CDR1 LGHNA, CDR2 YSLEER. V lost 1 base to trimming and J lost 1 base, with 11 bases between them. The CDR3 loop reads CASSQVGRGSGANVLTF. Here the CDR3 DNA reads TGCGCCAGCAGCCAAGTTGGGCGAGGGTCTGGGGCCAACGTCCTGACTTTC.

The V gene is TRBV4-1, the J gene TRBJ2-5, with D possibly matching TRBD2 (6 bases). CDR1 and CDR2 (germline): MGHRA, YSYEKL. The CDR3 loop spans 16 amino acids. V was trimmed by 4 bases and J by 5 bases, leaving 20 bases between them. The CDR3 spells CASSRDSHFSLETQYF. As DNA, the CDR3 is TGCGCCAGCAGCCGGGACTCCCACTTCTCCCTGGAGACCCAGTACTTC.

This clone was found a few times. The chain has TRBV29-1 and TRBJ2-1; 10 nucleotides agree with TRBD2. This CDR3 is built from 14 residues. Germline trimming cut 6 bases from V and 9 bases from J; bases unmatched to any gene: 11. Looked up from germline, CDR1 is SQVTM and CDR2 is ANQGSEA. The CDR3 is CSVRLAGLASEQFF. Written as DNA, the CDR3 is TGCAGCGTGAGACTAGCGGGTTTGGCGAGTGAGCAGTTCTTC.

The gene calls are TRBV5-4 and TRBJ2-1; 10 bases agree with TRBD2. Germline assignment: CDR1 SGHNT and CDR2 YYREEE (reference sequence). V was pared by 1 base and J by 7 bases, with 8 bases of the junction left unmatched. The CDR3 runs to 16 residues. The CDR3 bases are TGTGCCAGCAGCTTGCTAGCGGGAGTAGTTAGTAATGAGCAGTTCTTC. Translated, it gives CASSLLAGVVSNEQFF.